This entry lists 2 T cell receptor beta chains sequenced from one sample in a study of T cells after posttransplantation cyclophosphamide (dated by TCRdb to the mid-2010s). The method behind the library was the immunoSEQ multiplex PCR assay. Here the immuneACCESS table is served through TCRdb, limited to in-frame sequences with V and J called. Missing clones are a known gap in these copies; in checked studies unresolved V genes cover under half, and the rest lacks a known reason. The sample has 35,000 to 40,000 clones on record, with no singletons. The ten largest clones add up to roughly 6.4% of the sample. Sequenced: PBMCs. Receptor source: a man aged 30-40 years in good health and a related stem cell transplant donor.

At least ten counts were recorded for this clone. The chain uses TRBV11-2 and TRBJ2-7, with D possibly being TRBD1 (5 bases). The CDR3 length is 15 residues. V dropped 0 bases and J dropped 3 bases, with 12 bases sitting between them. CDR1 is SGHAT, CDR2 FQNNGV, per germline. The CDR3 spells CASSLDQRGNYEQYF. CDR3 nucleotide sequence: TGTGCCAGCAGCTTAGATCAAAGGGGAAACTACGAGCAGTACTTC. Complete variable domain (other parts from reference TRBV11-2 and TRBJ2-7): EAGVAQSPRYKIIEKRQSVAFWCNPISGHATLYWYQQILGQGPKLLIQFQNNGVVDDSQLPKDRFSAERLKGVDSTLKIQPAKLEDSAVYLCASSLDQRGNYEQYFGPGTRLTVT.

This clone was detected a few times. The chain carries TRBV11-3 and TRBJ2-5; D is possibly TRBD1 (6 bases). The J call could be wrong; TRBJ2-7 is a better fit for the DNA end. This CDR3 spans 15 amino acids. In germline, CDR1 is SGHNT, CDR2 YENEEA. CDR3 residues: CASSLGGGSSYEQYF. The CDR3 bases are TGTGCCAGCAGCTTAGGAGGGGGAAGCTCCTACGAGCAGTACTTC.